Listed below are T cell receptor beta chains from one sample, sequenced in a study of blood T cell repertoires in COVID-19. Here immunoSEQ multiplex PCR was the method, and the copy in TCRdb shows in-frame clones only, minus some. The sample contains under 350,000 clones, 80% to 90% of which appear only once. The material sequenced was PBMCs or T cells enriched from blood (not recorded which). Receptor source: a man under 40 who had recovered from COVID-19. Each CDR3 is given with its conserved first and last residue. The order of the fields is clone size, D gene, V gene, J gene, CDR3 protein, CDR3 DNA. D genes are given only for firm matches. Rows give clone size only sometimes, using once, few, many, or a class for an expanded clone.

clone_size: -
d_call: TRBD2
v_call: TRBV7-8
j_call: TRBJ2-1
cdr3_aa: CASIPSPLSSGGAPGYNEQFF
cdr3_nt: TGTGCCAGCATCCCTTCTCCCTTGAGTAGCGGGGGGGCCCCAGGGTACAATGAGCAGTTCTTC

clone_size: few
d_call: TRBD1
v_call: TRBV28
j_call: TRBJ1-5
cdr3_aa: CASLLGGGNQPQHF
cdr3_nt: TGTGCCAGCCTCCTAGGGGGCGGCAATCAGCCCCAGCATTTT

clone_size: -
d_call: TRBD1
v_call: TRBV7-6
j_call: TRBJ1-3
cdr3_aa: CASSARTGVAGNTIYF
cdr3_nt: TGTGCCAGCAGCGCAAGGACAGGGGTTGCTGGAAACACCATATATTTT

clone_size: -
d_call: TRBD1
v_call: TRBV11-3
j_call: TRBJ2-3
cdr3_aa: CASSSGQGITDTQYF
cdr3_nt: TGTGCCAGCAGCTCGGGACAGGGGATCACAGATACGCAGTATTTT

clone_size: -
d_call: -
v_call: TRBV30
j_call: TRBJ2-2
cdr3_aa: CAWSRDNQQRELFF
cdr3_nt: TGTGCCTGGAGTCGGGATAATCAACAGCGGGAGCTGTTTTTT

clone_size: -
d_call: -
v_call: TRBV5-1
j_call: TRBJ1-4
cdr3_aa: CASKEAGTNEKLFF
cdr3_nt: TGCGCCAGCAAGGAGGCGGGTACTAATGAAAAACTGTTTTTT

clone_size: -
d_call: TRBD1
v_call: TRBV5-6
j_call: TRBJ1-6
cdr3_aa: CASSLLTGNYNSPLHF
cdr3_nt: TGTGCCAGCAGCTTATTGACAGGGAACTATAATTCACCCCTCCACTTT

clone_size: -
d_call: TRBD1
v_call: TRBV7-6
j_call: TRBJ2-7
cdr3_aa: CASSLDRGQGYEQYF
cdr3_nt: TGTGCCAGCAGCTTAGATAGGGGACAGGGTTACGAGCAGTACTTC

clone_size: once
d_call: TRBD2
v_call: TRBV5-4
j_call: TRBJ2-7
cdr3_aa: CASRYDLAGGYEQYF
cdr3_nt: TGTGCCAGTAGATACGATTTAGCGGGGGGCTACGAGCAGTACTTC

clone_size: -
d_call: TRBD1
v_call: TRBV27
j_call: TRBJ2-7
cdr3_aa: CASSLRQGAYEQYF
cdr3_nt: TGTGCCAGCAGTTTGCGACAGGGAGCCTACGAGCAGTACTTC

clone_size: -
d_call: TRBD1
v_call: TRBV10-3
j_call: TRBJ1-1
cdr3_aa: CAISGGMNTEAFF
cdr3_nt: TGTGCCATATCAGGGGGCATGAACACTGAAGCTTTCTTT

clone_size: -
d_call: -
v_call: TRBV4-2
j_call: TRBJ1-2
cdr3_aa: CASSQDPGGTGLSGYTF
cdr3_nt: TGTGCCAGCAGCCAAGATCCGGGAGGAACGGGGTTAAGTGGCTACACCTTC

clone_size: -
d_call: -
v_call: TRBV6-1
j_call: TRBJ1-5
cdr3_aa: CASSEYSTSRVNQPQHF
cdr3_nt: TGTGCCAGCAGTGAATATTCCACAAGCAGGGTAAATCAGCCCCAGCATTTT

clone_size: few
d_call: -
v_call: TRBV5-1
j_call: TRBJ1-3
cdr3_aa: CASSTGGGISGNTIYF
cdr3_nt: TGCGCCAGCAGCACAGGCGGGGGAATCTCTGGAAACACCATATATTTT

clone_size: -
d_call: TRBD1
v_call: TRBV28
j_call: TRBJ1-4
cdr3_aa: CASKTGAGEKLFF
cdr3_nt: TGTGCCAGCAAGACAGGGGCGGGTGAAAAACTGTTTTTT

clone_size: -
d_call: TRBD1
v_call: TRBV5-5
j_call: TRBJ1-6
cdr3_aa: CASSLATGGSYNSPLHF
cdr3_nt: TGTGCCAGCAGCTTGGCGACAGGGGGCTCCTATAATTCACCCCTCCACTTT

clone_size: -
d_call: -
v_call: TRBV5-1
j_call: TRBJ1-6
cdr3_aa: CASKSLQSPLHF
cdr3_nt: TGCGCCAGCAAATCCTTACAGTCACCCCTCCACTTT

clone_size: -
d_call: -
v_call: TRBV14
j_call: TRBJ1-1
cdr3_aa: CASSPQGGYMNTEAFF
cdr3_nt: TGTGCCAGCAGCCCCCAGGGCGGTTACATGAACACTGAAGCTTTCTTT

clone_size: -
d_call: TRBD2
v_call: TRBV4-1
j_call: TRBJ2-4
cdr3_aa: CASSQEGLADIQYF
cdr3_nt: TGCGCCAGCAGCCAAGAGGGCCTAGCGGACATTCAGTACTTC

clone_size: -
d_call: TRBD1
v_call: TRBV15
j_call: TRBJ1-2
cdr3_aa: CATSRDTGQPNYGYTF
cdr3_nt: TGTGCCACCAGCAGAGATACGGGACAGCCGAACTATGGCTACACCTTC

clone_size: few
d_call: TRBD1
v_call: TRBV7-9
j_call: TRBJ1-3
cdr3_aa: CASTQRGQGGNTIYF
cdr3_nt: TGTGCCAGCACCCAACGGGGACAGGGTGGAAACACCATATATTTT

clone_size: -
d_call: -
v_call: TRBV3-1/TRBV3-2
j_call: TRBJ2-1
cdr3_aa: CASSQNWNEQFF
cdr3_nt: TGTGCCAGCAGCCAAAACTGGAATGAGCAGTTCTTC

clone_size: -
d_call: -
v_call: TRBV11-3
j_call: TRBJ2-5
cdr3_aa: CASSSRVGQETQYF
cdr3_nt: TGTGCCAGCAGCTCGAGGGTGGGCCAAGAGACCCAGTACTTC

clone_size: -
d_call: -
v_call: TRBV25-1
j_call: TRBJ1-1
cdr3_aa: CASSEYIVETPRLEAFF
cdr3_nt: TGTGCCAGCAGTGAATATATCGTAGAGACCCCCAGGCTTGAAGCTTTCTTT

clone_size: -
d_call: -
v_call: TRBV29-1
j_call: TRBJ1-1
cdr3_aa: CSVVDRLNTEAFF
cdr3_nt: TGCAGCGTTGTCGACAGATTGAACACTGAAGCTTTCTTT

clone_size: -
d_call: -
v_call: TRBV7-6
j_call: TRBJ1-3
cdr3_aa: CASSLGALSSSGNTIYF
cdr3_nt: TGTGCCAGCAGCTTAGGGGCCCTCTCCAGCTCTGGAAACACCATATATTTT

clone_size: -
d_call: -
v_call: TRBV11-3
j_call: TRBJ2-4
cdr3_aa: CASSGELAKNIQYF
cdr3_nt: TGTGCCAGCAGCGGAGAATTAGCCAAAAACATTCAGTACTTC

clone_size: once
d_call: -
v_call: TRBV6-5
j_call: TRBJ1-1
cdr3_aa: CASTKTASNTEAFF
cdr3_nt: TGTGCCAGCACCAAGACAGCTTCCAACACTGAAGCTTTCTTT

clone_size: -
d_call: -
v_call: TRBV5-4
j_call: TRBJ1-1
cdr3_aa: CASSLGQGNAFF
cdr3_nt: TGTGCCAGCAGCTTGGGGCAGGGGAACGCTTTCTTT

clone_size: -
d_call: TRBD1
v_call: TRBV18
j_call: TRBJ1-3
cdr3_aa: CASSPPGQGLHIYF
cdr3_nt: TGTGCCAGCTCACCACCGGGACAGGGGCTCCACATATATTTT

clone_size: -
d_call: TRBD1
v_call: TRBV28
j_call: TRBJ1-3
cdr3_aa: CASSLLEGALGNTIYF
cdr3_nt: TGTGCCAGCAGTTTATTGGAGGGGGCGCTTGGAAACACCATATATTTT

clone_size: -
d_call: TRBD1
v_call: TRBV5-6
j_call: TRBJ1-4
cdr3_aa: CASSFRTGTTNEKLFF
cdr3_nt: TGTGCCAGCAGCTTTAGGACAGGAACAACTAATGAAAAACTGTTTTTT

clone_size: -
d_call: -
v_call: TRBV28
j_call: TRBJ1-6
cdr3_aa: CASSTPGVSNSPLHF
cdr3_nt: TGTGCCAGCAGTACACCAGGGGTTAGTAATTCACCCCTCCACTTT

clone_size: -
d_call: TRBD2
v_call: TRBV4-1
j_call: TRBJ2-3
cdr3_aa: CASSQAWTSGGDTQYF
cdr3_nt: TGCGCCAGCAGCCAAGCTTGGACTAGCGGGGGAGATACGCAGTATTTT

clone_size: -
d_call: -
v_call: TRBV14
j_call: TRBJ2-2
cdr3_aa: CASSSGERGPGELFF
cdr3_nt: TGTGCCAGCAGCTCGGGGGAGAGAGGGCCCGGGGAGCTGTTTTTT

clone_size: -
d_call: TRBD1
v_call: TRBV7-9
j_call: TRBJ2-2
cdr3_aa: CASSPTWTGGMTGELFF
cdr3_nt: TGTGCCAGCAGCCCCACTTGGACAGGGGGAATGACCGGGGAGCTGTTTTTT

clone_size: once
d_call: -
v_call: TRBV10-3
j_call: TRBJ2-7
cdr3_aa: CAISDSYEQYF
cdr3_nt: TGTGCCATCAGTGATAGCTACGAGCAGTACTTC

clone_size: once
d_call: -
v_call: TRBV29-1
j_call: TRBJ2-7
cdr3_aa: CSAGSGGYEQYF
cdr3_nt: TGCAGCGCCGGTAGTGGAGGCTACGAGCAGTACTTC

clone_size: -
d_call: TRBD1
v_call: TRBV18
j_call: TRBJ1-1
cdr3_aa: CASSPDYRGNTEAFF
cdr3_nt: TGTGCCAGCTCACCGGACTACAGGGGGAACACTGAAGCTTTCTTT

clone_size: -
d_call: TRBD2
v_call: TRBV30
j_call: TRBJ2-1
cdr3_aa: CAWSELSGRNNEQFF
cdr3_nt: TGTGCCTGGAGCGAGCTTAGCGGGAGGAACAATGAGCAGTTCTTC

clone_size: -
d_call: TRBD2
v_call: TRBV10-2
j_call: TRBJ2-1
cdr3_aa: CASSELAGGDEQFF
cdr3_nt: TGCGCCAGCAGTGAACTAGCGGGAGGTGATGAGCAGTTCTTC

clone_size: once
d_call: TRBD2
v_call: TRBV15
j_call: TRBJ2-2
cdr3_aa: CATSRGLAVAGELFF
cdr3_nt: TGTGCCACCAGCAGAGGGCTAGCGGTCGCCGGGGAGCTGTTTTTT

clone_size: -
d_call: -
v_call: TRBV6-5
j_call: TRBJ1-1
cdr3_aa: CATLRVSSAEAFF
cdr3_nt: TGTGCCACGCTCAGGGTAAGCTCCGCTGAAGCTTTCTTT

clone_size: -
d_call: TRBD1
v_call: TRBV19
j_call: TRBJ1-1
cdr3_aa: CASSPHTGAPRAFF
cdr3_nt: TGTGCCAGTAGTCCGCACACAGGGGCCCCCAGAGCTTTCTTT

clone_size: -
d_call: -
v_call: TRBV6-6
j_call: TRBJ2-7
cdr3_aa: CASRGGVQGGEQYF
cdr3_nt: TGTGCCAGCAGGGGCGGGGTTCAGGGGGGCGAGCAGTACTTC

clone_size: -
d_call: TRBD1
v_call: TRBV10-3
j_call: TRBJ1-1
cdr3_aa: CATRDSELQMNTEAFF
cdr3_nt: TGTGCCACCCGGGACAGTGAGCTACAAATGAACACTGAAGCTTTCTTT

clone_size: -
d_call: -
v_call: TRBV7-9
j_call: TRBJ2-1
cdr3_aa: CASSLSWQIFYNEQFF
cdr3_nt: TGTGCCAGCAGCTTATCGTGGCAGATATTTTACAATGAGCAGTTCTTC

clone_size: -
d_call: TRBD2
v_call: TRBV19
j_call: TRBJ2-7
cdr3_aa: CASHLAGTSATYEQYF
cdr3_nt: TGTGCCAGCCACCTAGCCGGGACTAGCGCAACCTACGAGCAGTACTTC

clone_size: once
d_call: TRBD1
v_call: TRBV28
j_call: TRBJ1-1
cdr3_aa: CASSTSGQGVVKAFF
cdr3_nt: TGTGCCAGCAGTACCTCAGGGCAGGGGGTCGTCAAGGCTTTCTTT

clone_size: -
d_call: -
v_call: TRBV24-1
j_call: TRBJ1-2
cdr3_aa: CATSDLRGGEPPYGYTF
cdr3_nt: TGTGCCACCAGTGATTTGCGGGGGGGCGAACCCCCTTATGGCTACACCTTC

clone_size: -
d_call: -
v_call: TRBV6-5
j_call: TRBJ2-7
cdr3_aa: CASRSSRGAYEQYF
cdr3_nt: TGTGCCAGCAGATCTTCCAGGGGAGCCTACGAGCAGTACTTC

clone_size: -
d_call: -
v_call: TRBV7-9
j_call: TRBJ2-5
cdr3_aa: CASSLRGTLQETQYF
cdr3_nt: TGTGCCAGCAGCTTACGCGGGACTCTCCAAGAGACCCAGTACTTC

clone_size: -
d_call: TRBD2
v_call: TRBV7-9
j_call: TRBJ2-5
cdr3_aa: CASSSLAGAGQETQYF
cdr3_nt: TGTGCCAGCAGCTCTCTAGCGGGAGCTGGGCAAGAGACCCAGTACTTC

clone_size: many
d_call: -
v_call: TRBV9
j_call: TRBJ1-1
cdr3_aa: CASSVVSGSTEAFF
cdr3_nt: TGTGCCAGCAGCGTAGTCTCGGGGTCCACTGAAGCTTTCTTT

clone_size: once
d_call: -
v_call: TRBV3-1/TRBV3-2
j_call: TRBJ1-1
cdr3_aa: CASSQGGNTEAFF
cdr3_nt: TGTGCCAGCAGCCAAGGCGGAAACACTGAAGCTTTCTTT

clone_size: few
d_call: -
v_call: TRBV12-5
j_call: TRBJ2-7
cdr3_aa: CASGLVQPVYEQYF
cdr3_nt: TGTGCTAGTGGTTTGGTACAACCTGTCTACGAGCAGTACTTC

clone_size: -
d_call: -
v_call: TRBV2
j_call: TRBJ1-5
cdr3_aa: CASSGGDYNQPQHF
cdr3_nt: TGTGCCAGCAGTGGAGGGGACTACAATCAGCCCCAGCATTTT

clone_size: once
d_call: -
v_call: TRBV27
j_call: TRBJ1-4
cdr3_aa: CASSFGGSNEKLFF
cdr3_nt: TGTGCCAGCAGTTTCGGAGGATCTAATGAAAAACTGTTTTTT

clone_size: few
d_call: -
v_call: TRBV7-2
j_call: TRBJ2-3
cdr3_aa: CASSFRTGTDTQYF
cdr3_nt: TGTGCCAGCAGCTTTAGAACGGGCACAGATACGCAGTATTTT

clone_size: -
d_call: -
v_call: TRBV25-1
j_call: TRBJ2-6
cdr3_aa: CASSDSGWNVLTF
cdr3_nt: TGTGCCAGCAGTGACTCAGGGTGGAACGTCCTGACTTTC